The 11 T cell receptor beta chains presented below share a single source sample, sequenced in a study of blood T cell repertoires in COVID-19. Only in-frame clones appear in the TCRdb table, and some are missing; sequencing was by immunoSEQ multiplex PCR. The sample lists over 90,000 clones, approximately 86% occurring once. Sequenced input: peripheral blood. These receptors originate from a man aged 45-65 years with active or convalescent COVID-19.

The chain recombines TRBV7-2 with TRBJ2-2; D might be TRBD2 (6 bases). The CDR3 sequence is 13 residues long. Germline V gene sequence: CDR1 SGHTA, CDR2 FQGNSA. With 2 bases removed from V and 5 bases from J, the gap between germline ends came to 6 bases. In nucleotides, the CDR3 is TGTGCCAGCAGCTTACTAGCGACCGGGGAGCTGTTTTTT. Protein product: CASSLLATGELFF. Complete variable domain (other parts from reference TRBV7-2 and TRBJ2-2): GAGVSQSPSNKVTEKGKDVELRCDPISGHTALYWYRQSLGQGLEFLIYFQGNSAPDKSGLPSDRFSAERTGGSVSTLTIQRTQQEDSAVYLCASSLLATGELFFGEGSRLTVL.

The genes are TRBV7-2 and TRBJ2-7; 15 bases match TRBD2. The CDR3 has 16 amino acids. CDR1 SGHTA and CDR2 FQGNSA come from the germline V gene. V lost 5 bases and J lost 7; bases outside the gene matches: 9. CDR3 DNA: TGTGCCAGCAGCCCCGGGACTAGCGGGGGGTTGAGGGAGCAGTACTTC. This gives the protein CASSPGTSGGLREQYF. Complete variable domain (other parts from reference TRBV7-2 and TRBJ2-7): GAGVSQSPSNKVTEKGKDVELRCDPISGHTALYWYRQSLGQGLEFLIYFQGNSAPDKSGLPSDRFSAERTGGSVSTLTIQRTQQEDSAVYLCASSPGTSGGLREQYFGPGTRLTVT.

This chain connects TRBV11-1 to TRBJ2-3; the match to TRBD1 covers 7 bases. The CDR3 covers 15 residues. The germline CDR1 and CDR2 sequences are SGHAT and FQDESV (reference sequence). The V segment lost 1 base and the J segment 1 base; nucleotides outside the gene matches: 2. The CDR3 DNA sequence: TGTGCCAGCAGCTTAGAGGGGGCAGGCACAGATACGCAGTATTTT. This gives the protein CASSLEGAGTDTQYF.

This chain joins TRBV15 and TRBJ2-1, with D maybe TRBD1 (6 bases). This CDR3 is built from 15 residues. CDR1 and CDR2 from the germline V gene are LNHNV and YYDKDF (reference sequence). The V end lost 3 bases, the J end lost 3 bases, and 12 bases lay between the germline ends. The CDR3: CATSSFLTGYNEQFF. CDR3 DNA: TGTGCCACCAGCAGTTTTCTGACAGGCTACAATGAGCAGTTCTTC.

J is TRBJ1-5 and V is TRBV5-5, with D possibly TRBD1 on 6 matching bases. The CDR3 is 15 amino acids. Between the trimmed V and J ends, which lost 4 bases and 0 bases, there was a span of 11 bases. From germline, CDR1 is SGHKS and CDR2 YYEKEE (reference sequence). This chain's CDR3 is CASSQWTDSNQPQHF. For the CDR3, the DNA is TGTGCCAGCAGCCAATGGACAGATAGCAATCAGCCCCAGCATTTT.

This rearrangement joins TRBV5-6 to TRBJ1-6; 7 positions match TRBD1. Germline V lookup: CDR1 SGHDT, CDR2 YYEEEE. J gave up 7 bases and V 4 bases, and 8 bases lay outside the gene matches. The CDR3 length is 15 residues. For the CDR3, the DNA is TGTGCCAGCAGCGCGGGTAGGGGGCGAAATTCACCCCTCCACTTT. It codes for CASSAGRGRNSPLHF. Using reference TRBV5-6 and TRBJ1-6 for the parts outside the CDR3, the full variable domain is DAGVTQSPTHLIKTRGQQVTLRCSPKSGHDTVSWYQQALGQGPQFIFQYYEEEERQRGNFPDRFSGHQFPNYSSELNVNALLLGDSALYLCASSAGRGRNSPLHFGNGTRLTVT.

The gene calls are TRBV2 and TRBJ2-7; TRBD1 matches at 11 bases. CDR1 SNHLY and CDR2 FYNNEI come from the germline V gene. Trimming removed 5 bases from V and 7 bases from J; junction bases left unmatched: 10. The CDR3 loop spans 15 amino acids. The CDR3: CASSPGTGGRGEQYF. Here the CDR3 DNA reads TGTGCCAGCAGTCCCGGGACAGGGGGAAGGGGGGAGCAGTACTTC. Complete variable domain (other parts from reference TRBV2 and TRBJ2-7): EPEVTQTPSHQVTQMGQEVILRCVPISNHLYFYWYRQILGQKVEFLVSFYNNEISEKSEIFDDQFSVERPDGSNFTLKIRSTKLEDSAMYFCASSPGTGGRGEQYFGPGTRLTVT.

The V gene is TRBV2, the J gene TRBJ2-3, with TRBD1 matching 8 bases. Germline assignment: CDR1 SNHLY and CDR2 FYNNEI. With V trimmed by 5 bases and J by 0 bases, 4 bases remained unmatched. This CDR3 has 15 residues. The CDR3 coding sequence is TGTGCCAGCAGTTCCGACAGGGGTAGCACAGATACGCAGTATTTT. Translating gives CASSSDRGSTDTQYF. Supplemented by reference TRBV2 and TRBJ2-3, the full variable domain reads EPEVTQTPSHQVTQMGQEVILRCVPISNHLYFYWYRQILGQKVEFLVSFYNNEISEKSEIFDDQFSVERPDGSNFTLKIRSTKLEDSAMYFCASSSDRGSTDTQYFGPGTRLTVL.

The sample holds one count of this clone. The CDR3 here is CASSLAGGEGTDTQYF. CDR3 sequence (DNA): TGTGCCAGCAGCTTGGCGGGTGGGGAGGGGACAGATACGCAGTATTTT. The genes are TRBV5-6 and TRBJ2-3; TRBD2 matches 7 bases. This CDR3 has 16 amino acids. Per germline, CDR1 SGHDT and CDR2 YYEEEE. With V trimmed by 0 bases and J by 3 bases, 7 bases remained unmatched. Looking up the rest from reference TRBV5-6 and TRBJ2-3 gives the full variable domain: DAGVTQSPTHLIKTRGQQVTLRCSPKSGHDTVSWYQQALGQGPQFIFQYYEEEERQRGNFPDRFSGHQFPNYSSELNVNALLLGDSALYLCASSLAGGEGTDTQYFGPGTRLTVL.

V gene TRBV19 combines with J gene TRBJ1-1; possible D gene TRBD1, 6 bases. The germline V gene encodes CDR1 LNHDA and CDR2 SQIVND (reference sequence). V lost 3 bases to trimming and J lost 4 bases, with 9 bases between them. The CDR3 is made up of 13 amino acids. CDR3: CASSMRQATEAFF. Here the CDR3 DNA reads TGTGCCAGTAGTATGAGACAGGCCACTGAAGCTTTCTTT.

A few counts support this clone. The chain has TRBV5-1 and TRBJ1-5, with 9 bases aligning to TRBD1. The CDR3 extends over 15 amino acids. In germline, CDR1 is SGHRS, CDR2 YFSETQ. V was pared by 4 bases and J by 4 bases, with 6 bases of the junction left unmatched. The CDR3 DNA is TGCGCCAGCAGCCTTTGGACAGGGGAAAATCAGCCCCAGCATTTT. This encodes CASSLWTGENQPQHF.